This T cell receptor beta chain was observed in a study of CD8 T cells in Susac syndrome. Random hexamers served to reverse transcribe roughly 0.45 to 1 ug RNA. Using its own MiXCR run on the immunoSEQ multiplex PCR reads, TCRdb lists one record per CDR3 protein. The sample includes approximately 270,000 distinct CDR3 sequences, 93% of them seen just once. For this clonotype: Its antigen is as yet unknown.

General study results and limits: Regarding the TCR sequencing and HLA analysis, the study admitted that a relatively small number of individuals were involved.

The CDR3 extends over 14 amino acids. V dropped 10 bases and J dropped 4; count of bases not matched to a gene: 12. The V gene's germline CDR1 is MNHEY and CDR2 SMNVEV (reference sequence). Sequencing input: CD4+ T cells from PBMCs. This chain connects TRBV27 to TRBJ2-7, with 8 bases matching TRBD1. The sequence derives from a human donor with multiple sclerosis. The CDR3 protein is CATSTAGGGYEQYF. The DNA of the CDR3 is TGTGCCACCTCCACGGCAGGGGGCGGGTACGAGCAGTACTTC.